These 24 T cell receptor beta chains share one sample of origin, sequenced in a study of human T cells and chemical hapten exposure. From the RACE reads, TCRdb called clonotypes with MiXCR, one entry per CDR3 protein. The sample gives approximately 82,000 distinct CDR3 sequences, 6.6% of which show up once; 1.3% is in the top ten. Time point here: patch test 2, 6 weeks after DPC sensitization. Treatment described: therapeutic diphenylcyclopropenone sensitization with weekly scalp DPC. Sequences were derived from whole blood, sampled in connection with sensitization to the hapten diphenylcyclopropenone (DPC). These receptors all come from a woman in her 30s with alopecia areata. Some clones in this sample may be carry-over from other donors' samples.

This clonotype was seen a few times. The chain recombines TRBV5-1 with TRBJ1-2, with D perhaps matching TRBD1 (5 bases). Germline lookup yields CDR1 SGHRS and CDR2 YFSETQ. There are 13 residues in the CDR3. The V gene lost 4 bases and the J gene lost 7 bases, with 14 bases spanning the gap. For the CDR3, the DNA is TGCGCCAGCAGCCTCTCAGGGCTAACTGGCTACACCTTC. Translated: CASSLSGLTGYTF. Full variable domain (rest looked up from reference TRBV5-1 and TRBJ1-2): KAGVTQTPRYLIKTRGQQVTLSCSPISGHRSVSWYQQTPGQGLQFLFEYFSETQRNKGNFPGRFSGRQFSNSRSEMNVSTLELGDSALYLCASSLSGLTGYTFGSGTRLTVV.

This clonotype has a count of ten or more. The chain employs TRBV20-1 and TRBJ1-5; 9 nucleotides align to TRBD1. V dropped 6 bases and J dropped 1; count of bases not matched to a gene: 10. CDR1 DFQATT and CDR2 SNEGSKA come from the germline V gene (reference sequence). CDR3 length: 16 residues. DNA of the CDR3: TGCAGTGCCTCCTCCGCCGGGACAGGGAGCAATCAGCCCCAGCATTTT. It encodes CSASSAGTGSNQPQHF.

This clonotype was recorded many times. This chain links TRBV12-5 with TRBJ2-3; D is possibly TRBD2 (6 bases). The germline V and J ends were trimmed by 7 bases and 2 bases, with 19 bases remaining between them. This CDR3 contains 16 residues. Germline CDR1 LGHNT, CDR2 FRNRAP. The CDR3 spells CASAPPMGGYTDTQYF. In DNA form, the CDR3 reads TGTGCTAGTGCCCCTCCCATGGGGGGATACACAGATACGCAGTATTTT.

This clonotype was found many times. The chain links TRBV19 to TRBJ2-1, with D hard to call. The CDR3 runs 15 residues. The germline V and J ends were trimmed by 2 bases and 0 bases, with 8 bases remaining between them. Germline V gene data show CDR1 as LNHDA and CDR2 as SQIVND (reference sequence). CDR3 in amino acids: CASSIWLSSYNEQFF. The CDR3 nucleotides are TGTGCCAGTAGTATATGGCTCAGCTCCTACAATGAGCAGTTCTTC.

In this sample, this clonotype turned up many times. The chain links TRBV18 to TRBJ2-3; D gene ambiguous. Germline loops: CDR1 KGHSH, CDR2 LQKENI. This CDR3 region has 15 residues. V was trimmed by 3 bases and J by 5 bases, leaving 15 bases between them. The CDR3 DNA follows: TGTGCCAGCTCACCCCAAGGGTTGGGCGGAGATACGCAGTATTTT. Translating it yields CASSPQGLGGDTQYF.

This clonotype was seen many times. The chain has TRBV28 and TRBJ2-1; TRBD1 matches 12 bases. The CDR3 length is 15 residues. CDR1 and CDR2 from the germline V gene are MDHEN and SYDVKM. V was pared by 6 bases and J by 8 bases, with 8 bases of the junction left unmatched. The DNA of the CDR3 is TGTGCCAGCAGGCCGCCGGGACAGGGGGCGCATGAGCAGTTCTTC. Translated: CASRPPGQGAHEQFF.

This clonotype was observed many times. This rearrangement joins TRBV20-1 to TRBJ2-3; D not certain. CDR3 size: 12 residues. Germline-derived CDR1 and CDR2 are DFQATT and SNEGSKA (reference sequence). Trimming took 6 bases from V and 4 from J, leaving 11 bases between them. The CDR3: CSAGSLADTQYF. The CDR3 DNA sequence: TGCAGTGCAGGTAGTCTCGCAGATACGCAGTATTTT.

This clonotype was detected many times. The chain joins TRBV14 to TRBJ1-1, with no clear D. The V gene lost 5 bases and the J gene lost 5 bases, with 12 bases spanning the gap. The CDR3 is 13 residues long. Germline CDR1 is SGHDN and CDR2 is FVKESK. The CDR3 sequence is CASSYLRATEAFF. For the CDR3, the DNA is TGTGCCAGCAGCTACCTAAGGGCGACTGAAGCTTTCTTT.

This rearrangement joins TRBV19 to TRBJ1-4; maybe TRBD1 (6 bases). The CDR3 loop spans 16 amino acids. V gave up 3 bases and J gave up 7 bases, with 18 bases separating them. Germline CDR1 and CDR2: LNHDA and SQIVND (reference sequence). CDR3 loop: CASSMGMTARGEKLFF. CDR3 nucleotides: TGTGCCAGTAGTATGGGTATGACCGCCAGGGGTGAAAAACTGTTTTTT.

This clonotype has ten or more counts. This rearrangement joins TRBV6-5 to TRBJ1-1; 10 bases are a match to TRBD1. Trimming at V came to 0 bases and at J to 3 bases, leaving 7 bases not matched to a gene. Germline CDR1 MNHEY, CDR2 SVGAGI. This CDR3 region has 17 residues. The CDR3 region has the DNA TGTGCCAGCAGTTACTCCCCACGGACAGGGGGGTACACTGAAGCTTTCTTT. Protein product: CASSYSPRTGGYTEAFF.

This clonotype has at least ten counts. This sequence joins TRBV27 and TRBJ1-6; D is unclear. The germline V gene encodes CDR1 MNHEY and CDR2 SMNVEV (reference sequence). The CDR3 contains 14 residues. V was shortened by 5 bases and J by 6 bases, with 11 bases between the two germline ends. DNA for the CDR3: TGTGCCAGCAGTCAGGAGGCGGGTAATTCACCCCTCCACTTT. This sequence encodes CASSQEAGNSPLHF.

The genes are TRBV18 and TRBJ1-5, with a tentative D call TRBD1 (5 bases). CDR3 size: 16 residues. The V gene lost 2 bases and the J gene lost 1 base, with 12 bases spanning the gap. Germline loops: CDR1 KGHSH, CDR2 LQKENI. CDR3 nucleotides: TGTGCCAGCTCACCAGGGGCAGGTGGGAGCAATCAGCCCCAGCATTTT. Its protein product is CASSPGAGGSNQPQHF.

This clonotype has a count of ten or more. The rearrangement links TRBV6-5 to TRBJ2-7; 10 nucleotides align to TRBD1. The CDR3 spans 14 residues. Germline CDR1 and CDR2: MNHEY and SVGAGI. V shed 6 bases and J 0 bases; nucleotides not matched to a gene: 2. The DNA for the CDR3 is TGTGCCAGCAGACGGACAGGGGGCTCCTACGAGCAGTACTTC. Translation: CASRRTGGSYEQYF.

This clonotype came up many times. The CDR3 sequence: CASSHPMTQETQYF. The CDR3 coding sequence is TGCGCCAGCAGTCACCCCATGACCCAAGAGACCCAGTACTTC. This chain connects TRBV23-1 to TRBJ2-5, with D uncertain. TRBV23-1 is given ORF status, its function remaining uncertain. The CDR3 sequence is 14 residues long. V lost 3 bases, J lost 1 base, and 9 bases lay in between.

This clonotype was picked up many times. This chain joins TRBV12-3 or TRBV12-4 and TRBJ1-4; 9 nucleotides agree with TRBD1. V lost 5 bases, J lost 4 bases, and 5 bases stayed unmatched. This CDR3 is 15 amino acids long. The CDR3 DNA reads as TGTGCCAGCAGTCCAGGGACAGGGTTTAATGAAAAACTGTTTTTT. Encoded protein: CASSPGTGFNEKLFF.

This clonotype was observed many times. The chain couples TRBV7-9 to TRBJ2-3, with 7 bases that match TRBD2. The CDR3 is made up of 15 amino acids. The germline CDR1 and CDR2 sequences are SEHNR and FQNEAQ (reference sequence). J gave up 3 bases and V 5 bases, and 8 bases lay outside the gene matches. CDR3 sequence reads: CASSPNGGGTDTQYF. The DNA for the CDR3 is TGTGCCAGCAGCCCAAATGGGGGGGGGACAGATACGCAGTATTTT.

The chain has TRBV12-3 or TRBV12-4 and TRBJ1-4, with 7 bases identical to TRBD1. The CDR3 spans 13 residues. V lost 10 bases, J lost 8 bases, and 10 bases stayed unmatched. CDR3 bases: TGTGCCACCTCTCCGGGACAGCGGGAAAAACTGTTTTTT. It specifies CATSPGQREKLFF.

CDR3 sequence: CATRGQENQPQHF. CDR3 coding DNA: TGTGCCACCCGTGGACAGGAGAATCAGCCCCAGCATTTT. The chain recombines TRBV10-3 with TRBJ1-5; 7 bases align to TRBD1. The CDR3 has 13 amino acids. The germline V gene encodes CDR1 ENHRY and CDR2 SYGVKD. The V and J ends lost 10 bases and 4 bases, in that order; junction bases with no gene match: 7.

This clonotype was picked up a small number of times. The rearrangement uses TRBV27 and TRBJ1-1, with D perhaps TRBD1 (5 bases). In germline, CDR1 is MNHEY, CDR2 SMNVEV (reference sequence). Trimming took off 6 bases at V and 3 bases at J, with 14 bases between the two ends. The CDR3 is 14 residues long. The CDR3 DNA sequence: TGTGCCAGCAGATCCTGGGACCTCTACACTGAAGCTTTCTTT. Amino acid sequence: CASRSWDLYTEAFF.

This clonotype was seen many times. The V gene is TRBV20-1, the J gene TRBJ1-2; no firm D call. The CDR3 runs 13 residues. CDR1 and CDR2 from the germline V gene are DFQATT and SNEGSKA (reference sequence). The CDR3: CSFRQKANYGYTF. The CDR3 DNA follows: TGCAGCTTCCGACAAAAAGCTAACTATGGCTACACCTTC.

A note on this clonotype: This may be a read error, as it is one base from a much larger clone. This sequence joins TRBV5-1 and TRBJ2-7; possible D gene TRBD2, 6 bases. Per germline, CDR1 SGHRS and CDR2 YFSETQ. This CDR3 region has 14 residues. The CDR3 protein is CACSLAGQAHEQYF. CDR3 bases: TGCGCCTGCAGCTTGGCGGGGCAGGCCCACGAGCAGTACTTC.

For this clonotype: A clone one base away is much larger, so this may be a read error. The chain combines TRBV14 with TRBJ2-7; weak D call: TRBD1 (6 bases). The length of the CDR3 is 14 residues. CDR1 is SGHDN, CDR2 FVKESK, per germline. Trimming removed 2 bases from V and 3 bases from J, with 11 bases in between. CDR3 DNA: TGTGCCAGCAGCCAAAGGGGGTACTTCTACGAGCAGTACTTC. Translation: CASSQRGYFYEQYF.

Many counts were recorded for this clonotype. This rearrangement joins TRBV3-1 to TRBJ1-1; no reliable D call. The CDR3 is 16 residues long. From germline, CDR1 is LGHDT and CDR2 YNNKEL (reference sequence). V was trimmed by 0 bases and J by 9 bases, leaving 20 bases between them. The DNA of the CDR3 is TGTGCCAGCAGCCAAGATTTATTGGGTCGAGGGTTACAAGCTTTCTTT. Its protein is CASSQDLLGRGLQAFF.

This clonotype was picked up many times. The chain's CDR3 is CAWRPVSTDTQYF. CDR3 DNA: TGTGCCTGGAGACCTGTTAGCACAGATACGCAGTATTTT. The chain uses TRBV30 and TRBJ2-3; D uncertain. Trimming pared 3 bases from V and 0 bases from J, leaving 7 bases between. This CDR3 region has 13 residues. Per the germline V gene, CDR1 is GTSNPN and CDR2 is SVGIG (reference sequence). The complete variable domain, with remaining parts taken from reference TRBV30 and TRBJ2-3, reads SQTIHQWPATLVQPVGSPLSLECTVEGTSNPNLYWYRQAAGRGLQLLFYSVGIGQISSEVPQNLSASRPQDRQFILSSKKLLLSDSGFYLCAWRPVSTDTQYFGPGTRLTVL.